This TCR beta chain was documented in a study of T cell responses to AZD1222 COVID-19 vaccine (dated by TCRdb to 2020 to 2023). For the wider study: A total of just over 230 trial participants underwent TCR sequencing, of whom under 220 had received two doses of AZD1222 and 26 had received two doses of the MenACWY control vaccine. Trial participants were enrolled by age into 18-55, 56-69 and 70-plus year subgroups, with roughly 160, 29 and 62 TCR-sequenced participants respectively. On the study overall, not on this receptor specifically: Epitopes outside the regions mutated in the B.1.351 and B.1.1.7 variants were reportedly recognized by nearly half of the unique spike-specific TCRs. The 56-69-year group was small, and its depth increase did not reach significance, likely because of low power. Most participants were white British and females outnumbered males, and the authors suggested that clonal diversity may have been underestimated. Conclusions about previously exposed vaccinees are limited because only six or seven AZD1222 recipients were SARS-CoV-2 seropositive at baseline. Because no samples from the day 14 peak response were available, repertoires could be characterized only after the peak T cell response. After two AZD1222 doses, both the breadth and the depth of spike-specific TCRs were significantly higher than at day 0 and than in MenACWY recipients. The vaccine-associated CD4 TCRs covered the entire spike protein, and the dominant responses fell in regions 160-218 and 743-854.

The CDR3 regions of human TCRbeta chains were subjected to immunosequencing. The study's processing was this. Repertoire TCRs were checked for matches against a reference library of SARS-CoV-2-specific TCRs that had been generated using the MIRA antigen-specificity platform. Breadth meant the fraction of unique TCRs that were SARS-CoV-2-associated, whereas depth meant the fraction of total T cells that were SARS-CoV-2-associated. Using the MIRA data, every spike-specific TCR was mapped to the spike region that the TCR reacted to and assigned to either a CD4 or a CD8 class. Log10-transformed breadth and depth values were compared by one-way ANOVA with Sidak's multiple comparisons tests. Not all clones reach the TCRdb copy of this immuneACCESS table, which keeps in-frame sequences only. Checked studies attribute under half of the gap to unresolved V genes and leave the rest unexplained. The DNA gave D and trimming, while V, J and clone size come from that table. The sample table shows about 70,000 clones, and roughly 87% are seen once. Around 1.3% of the sample is in the top ten clones.

Spanning cysteine to phenylalanine, the CDR3 consists of 13 amino acids. Only the CDR3 part of the read is kept: 39 bases, read in frame from the first base. CDR1 SQVTM and CDR2 ANQGSEA were looked up in the germline V gene. A distance of 11 bases separates the germline ends of V and J, which lose 5 bases and 2 bases respectively. This clone appeared once. Its cognate antigen has yet to be identified. No base quality values were provided; no much bigger clone lies one nucleotide off. In light of the paper, this sample's time point label describes: about 28 days (+/-7) after the second vaccine dose. AZD1222 recipients with second doses at about 4 weeks or about 12 weeks were pooled, because spike-specific TCR depth and breadth did not differ between schedules. Vaccinee samples came from UK trials COV001 and COV002, including a single-blind randomized controlled phase 2/3 trial of AZD1222 (ChAdOx1 nCoV-19) in healthy adults. For TCRbeta chain sequencing, PBMC samples were collected from trial participants at day 0 and at day 28 after the second dose.

The source material was peripheral blood, sampled 28 days after the second AZD1222 dose. Here the chain combines TRBV29-1 and TRBJ2-3; no D segment can be confidently identified. This receptor was taken from an adult who received the AZD1222 COVID-19 vaccine. Here is the DNA: TGCAGCGTTTCCGGACGGAACACAGATACGCAGTATTTT. Protein translation: CSVSGRNTDTQYF.